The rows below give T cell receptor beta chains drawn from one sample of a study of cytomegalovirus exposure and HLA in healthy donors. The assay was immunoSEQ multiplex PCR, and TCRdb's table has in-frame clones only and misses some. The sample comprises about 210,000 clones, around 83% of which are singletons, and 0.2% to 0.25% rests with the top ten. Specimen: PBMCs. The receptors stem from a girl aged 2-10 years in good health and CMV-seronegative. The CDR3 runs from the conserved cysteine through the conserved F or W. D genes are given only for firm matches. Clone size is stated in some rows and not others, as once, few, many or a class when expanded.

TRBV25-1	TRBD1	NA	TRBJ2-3	CASGKETGITDTQYF	TGTGCCAGCGGCAAGGAGACAGGGATCACAGATACGCAGTATTTT
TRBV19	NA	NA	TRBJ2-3	CASSMDAPGGRITDTQYF	TGTGCCAGTAGTATGGATGCACCCGGGGGTCGGATCACAGATACGCAGTATTTT
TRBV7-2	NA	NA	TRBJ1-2	CASSLAGGENYGYTF	TGTGCCAGCAGCTTAGCGGGGGGGGAGAACTATGGCTACACCTTC
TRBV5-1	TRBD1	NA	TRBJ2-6	CASSFGQGQERASSGANVLTF	TGCGCCAGCAGCTTCGGACAGGGCCAAGAAAGGGCCAGCTCTGGGGCCAACGTCCTGACTTTC
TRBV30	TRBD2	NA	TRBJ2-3	CAWQRLAGGITDTQYF	TGTGCCTGGCAAAGACTAGCGGGGGGGATCACAGATACGCAGTATTTT
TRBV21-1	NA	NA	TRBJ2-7	CASSKDGGGREFYEQYF	TGTGCCAGCAGCAAAGACGGGGGGGGCAGGGAGTTCTACGAGCAGTACTTC
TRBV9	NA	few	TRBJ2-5	CASSVGQEQETQYF	TGTGCCAGCAGCGTAGGACAGGAGCAAGAGACCCAGTACTTC
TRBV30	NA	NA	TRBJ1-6	CAWSVVGSSYNSPLHF	TGTGCCTGGAGTGTAGTCGGGAGCTCCTATAATTCACCCCTCCACTTT
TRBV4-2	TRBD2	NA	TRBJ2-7	CASSQEELAGGKSYEQYF	TGTGCCAGCAGCCAAGAAGAGCTAGCGGGGGGGAAGTCCTACGAGCAGTACTTC
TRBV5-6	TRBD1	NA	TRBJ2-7	CASSLWDRALGEQYF	TGTGCCAGCAGCTTGTGGGACAGGGCTTTGGGCGAGCAGTACTTC
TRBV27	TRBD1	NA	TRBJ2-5	CASSKGQRIQETQYF	TGTGCCAGCAGTAAGGGACAGCGAATTCAAGAGACCCAGTACTTC
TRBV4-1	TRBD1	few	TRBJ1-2	CASSQASPGGRPYGYTF	TGCGCCAGCAGCCAAGCTTCCCCAGGGGGGCGACCCTATGGCTACACCTTC
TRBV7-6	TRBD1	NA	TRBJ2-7	CASSIGTGSSYEQYF	TGTGCCAGCAGCATTGGGACAGGGAGTTCCTACGAGCAGTACTTC
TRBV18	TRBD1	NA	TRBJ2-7	CASSQLDRPAYEQYF	TGTGCCAGCTCCCAATTGGACAGGCCGGCCTACGAGCAGTACTTC
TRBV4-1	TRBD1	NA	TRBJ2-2	CASSPRDRYTGELFF	TGCGCCAGCAGCCCCCGGGACAGATACACCGGGGAGCTGTTTTTT
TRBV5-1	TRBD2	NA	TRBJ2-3	CASSLEARLAGGSTDTQYF	TGCGCCAGCAGCTTGGAGGCCCGACTAGCGGGAGGGAGCACAGATACGCAGTATTTT
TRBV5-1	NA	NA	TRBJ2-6	CASSLRTAAGANVLTF	TGCGCCAGCAGCTTGAGGACAGCGGCTGGGGCCAACGTCCTGACTTTC
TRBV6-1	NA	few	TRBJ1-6	CASSELGGVNSPLHF	TGTGCCAGCAGTGAACTTGGGGGGGTCAATTCACCCCTCCACTTT
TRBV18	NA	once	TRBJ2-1	CASSPTIPLVGNEQFF	TGTGCCAGCTCACCCACTATCCCCCTAGTAGGCAATGAGCAGTTCTTC
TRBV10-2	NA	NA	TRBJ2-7	CASSEPYPTREKIYEQYF	TGCGCCAGCAGTGAGCCCTACCCCACTAGGGAAAAGATCTACGAGCAGTACTTC
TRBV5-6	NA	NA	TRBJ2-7	CASSNSYEQYF	TGTGCCAGCAGTAACAGTTACGAGCAGTACTTC
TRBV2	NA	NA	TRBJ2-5	CASSESGWQETQYF	TGTGCCAGCAGTGAGTCGGGGTGGCAAGAGACCCAGTACTTC
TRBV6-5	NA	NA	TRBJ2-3	CASSQAPQLADTQYF	TGTGCCAGCAGTCAGGCCCCACAACTAGCCGATACGCAGTATTTT
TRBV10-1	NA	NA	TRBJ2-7	CASSPKQVFYEQYF	TGCGCCAGCAGTCCTAAACAGGTGTTTTACGAGCAGTACTTC
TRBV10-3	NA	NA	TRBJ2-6	CAIGQSGANVLTF	TGTGCCATCGGTCAGTCTGGGGCCAACGTCCTGACTTTC
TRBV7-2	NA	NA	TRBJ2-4	CASSLESRVDIQYF	TGTGCCAGCAGCTTAGAATCCAGGGTAGACATTCAGTACTTC
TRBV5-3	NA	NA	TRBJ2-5	CARSDSGDGGVQETQYF	TGTGCCAGAAGCGATTCGGGGGACGGCGGGGTACAAGAGACCCAGTACTTC
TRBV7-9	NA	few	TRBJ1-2	CSSSLAVRSYTF	TGTTCCAGCAGCTTAGCTGTACGGTCCTACACCTTC
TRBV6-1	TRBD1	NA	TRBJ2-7	CASSEEGQPTYEQYF	TGTGCCAGCAGTGAAGAGGGACAGCCTACCTACGAGCAGTACTTC
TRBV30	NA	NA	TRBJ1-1	CAWSDIEDFF	TGTGCCTGGAGTGACATCGAAGATTTCTTT
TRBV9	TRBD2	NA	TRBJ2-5	CASSGRGGSQETQYF	TGTGCCAGCAGCGGTCGCGGGGGATCGCAAGAGACCCAGTACTTC
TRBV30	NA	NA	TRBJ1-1	CAWSVETANTEAFF	TGTGCCTGGAGTGTGGAAACAGCGAACACTGAAGCTTTCTTT
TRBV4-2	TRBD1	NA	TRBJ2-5	CASSPRQGFQETQYF	TGTGCCAGCAGCCCCCGACAGGGGTTCCAAGAGACCCAGTACTTC
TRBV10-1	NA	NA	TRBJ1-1	CASSETGSDTEAFF	TGCGCCAGCAGTGAGACAGGCAGTGACACTGAAGCTTTCTTT
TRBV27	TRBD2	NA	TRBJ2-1	CASSGLAAYNEQFF	TGTGCCAGCAGCGGACTAGCGGCCTACAATGAGCAGTTCTTC
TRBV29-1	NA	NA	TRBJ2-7	CSVAGLVSNHEQYF	TGCAGCGTTGCAGGTCTCGTGAGTAACCACGAGCAGTACTTC
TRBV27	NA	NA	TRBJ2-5	CASKSQPATGGETQYF	TGTGCCAGCAAATCCCAACCCGCCACTGGGGGGGAGACCCAGTACTTC
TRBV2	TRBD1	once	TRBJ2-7	CASSGRTGKGNEQYF	TGTGCCAGCAGTGGAAGGACAGGGAAGGGGAACGAGCAGTACTTC
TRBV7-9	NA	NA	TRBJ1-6	CASSLGAQGSYNSPLHF	TGTGCCAGCAGCTTAGGGGCCCAGGGCTCCTATAATTCACCCCTCCACTTT
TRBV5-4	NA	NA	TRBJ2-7	CASSLSHSYEQYF	TGTGCCAGCAGCTTGAGCCACTCCTACGAGCAGTACTTC
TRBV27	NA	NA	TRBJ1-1	CASSWGTAYEAFF	TGTGCCAGCAGTTGGGGGACTGCCTACGAAGCTTTCTTT
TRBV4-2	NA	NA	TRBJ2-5	CASSQERETQYF	TGTGCCAGCAGCCAAGAACGGGAGACCCAGTACTTC
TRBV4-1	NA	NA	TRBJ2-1	CASSQGATQTQYNEQFF	TGCGCCAGCAGCCAAGGGGCTACCCAAACCCAATACAATGAGCAGTTCTTC
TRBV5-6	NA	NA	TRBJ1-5	CASSPYDNTQPQHF	TGTGCCAGCAGCCCCTATGACAACACTCAGCCCCAGCATTTT
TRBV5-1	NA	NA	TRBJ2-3	CASSLFTGRATDTQYF	TGCGCCAGCAGCTTGTTTACAGGGAGGGCCACAGATACGCAGTATTTT
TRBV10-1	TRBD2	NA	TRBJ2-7	CASSESGLAGTYEQYF	TGCGCCAGCAGTGAGTCCGGACTAGCGGGGACCTACGAGCAGTACTTC
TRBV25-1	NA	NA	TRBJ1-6	CASSEWNSYNSPLHF	TGTGCCAGCAGTGAATGGAACAGCTATAATTCACCCCTCCACTTT
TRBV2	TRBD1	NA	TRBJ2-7	CATDRGADEQYF	TGTGCCACCGACAGGGGAGCGGACGAGCAGTACTTC
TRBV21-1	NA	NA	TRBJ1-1	CASARGQGLNTEAFF	TGTGCCAGCGCGCGAGGACAGGGCCTGAACACTGAAGCTTTCTTT
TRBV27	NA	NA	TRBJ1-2	CASSLSTGSYGYTF	TGTGCCAGCAGTTTATCCACAGGGAGCTATGGCTACACCTTC
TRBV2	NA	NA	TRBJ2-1	CASSEDRSSYNEQFF	TGTGCCAGCAGTGAAGACAGGAGCTCCTACAATGAGCAGTTCTTC
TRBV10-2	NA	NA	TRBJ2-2	CASSPGNRGELFF	TGCGCCAGCAGTCCTGGGAACAGGGGGGAGCTGTTTTTT
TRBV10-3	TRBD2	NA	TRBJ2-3	CAISSGAGISTDTQYF	TGTGCCATCTCCTCGGGAGCGGGAATTAGCACAGATACGCAGTATTTT
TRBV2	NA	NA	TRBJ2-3	CASRGADTQYF	TGTGCCTCCCGGGGGGCAGATACGCAATATTTT
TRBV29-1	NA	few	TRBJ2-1	CSVFRSSEQFF	TGCAGCGTTTTTAGGAGCAGTGAGCAGTTCTTC
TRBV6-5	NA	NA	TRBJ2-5	CASSYSSVFGETQYF	TGTGCCAGCAGTTACTCGAGTGTGTTCGGGGAGACCCAGTACTTC
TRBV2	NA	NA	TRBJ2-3	CASSVRQNTDTQYF	TGTGCCAGCAGTGTTCGACAAAACACAGATACGCAGTATTTT
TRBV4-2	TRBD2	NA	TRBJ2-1	CASSPRLAGDYNEQFF	TGTGCCAGCAGCCCCCGACTAGCGGGGGACTACAATGAGCAGTTCTTC
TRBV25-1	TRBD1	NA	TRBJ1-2	CASSRAGTGDGYTF	TGTGCCAGCAGTCGAGCCGGGACAGGGGATGGCTACACCTTC